The 11 T cell receptor beta chains given below trace back to one sample, sequenced in a study of CD8 T cells in Susac syndrome. With random hexamers, reverse transcription was performed on about 0.5 to 1 ug of RNA. Each CDR3 protein is one row after TCRdb ran MiXCR on the immunoSEQ multiplex PCR reads. The repertoire includes tens of thousands of distinct CDR3 sequences, 90% to 95% of them detected once, and 0.5% to 0.6% sits in the top ten. The material sequenced was CD8+ T cells from PBMCs. These receptors all come from a human donor with multiple sclerosis.

The CDR3 DNA is TGTGCCAGCAGCCAATGGGACCCGAGCTCCTACAATGAGCAGTTCTTC. It yields the protein CASSQWDPSSYNEQFF. This chain connects TRBV16 to TRBJ2-1; D may be TRBD1 or TRBD2 (5 bases each). The CDR3 loop spans 16 amino acids. Germline-derived CDR1 and CDR2 are KGHSY and FQNENV. V dropped 1 base and J dropped 0 bases, with 10 bases sitting between them. Full variable domain (remainder filled in from reference TRBV16 and TRBJ2-1): GEEVAQTPKHLVRGEGQKAKLYCAPIKGHSYVFWYQQVLKNEFKFLISFQNENVFDETGMPKERFSAKCLPNSPCSLEIQATKLEDSAVYFCASSQWDPSSYNEQFFGPGTRLTVL.

The genes are TRBV28 and TRBJ1-3; TRBD1 matches 9 bases. This CDR3 is 15 amino acids long. From germline, CDR1 is MDHEN and CDR2 SYDVKM. After removal of 6 bases from V and 1 base from J, the junction contained 4 bases not matched to a gene. DNA for the CDR3: TGTGCCAGCAGCTCCGGGACAGGGTCTGGAAACACCATATATTTT. Protein sequence: CASSSGTGSGNTIYF.

DNA of the CDR3: TGTGCCAGCAGCTCTACAGAATTCTCCTACGAGCAGTACTTC. It yields the protein CASSSTEFSYEQYF. V gene TRBV7-9 combines with J gene TRBJ2-7; D call uncertain. The CDR3 loop spans 14 amino acids. CDR1 and CDR2 (germline): SEHNR, FQNEAQ (reference sequence). V was cut by 4 bases and J by 0 bases, with 10 bases left in between.

The V gene is TRBV20-1, the J gene TRBJ2-6; 8 positions agree with TRBD1. CDR1 DFQATT and CDR2 SNEGSKA come from the germline V gene (reference sequence). This CDR3 is built from 16 residues. V shed 0 bases and J 2 bases; nucleotides not matched to a gene: 3. The CDR3 protein is CSARDPGGPGANVLTF. Here the CDR3 DNA reads TGCAGTGCTAGAGATCCAGGGGGCCCTGGGGCCAACGTCCTGACTTTC.

The sample holds a few counts of this clonotype. J is TRBJ2-4 and V is TRBV6-1; TRBD1 aligns across 9 bases. V trimming: 1 base; J trimming: 6 bases; junction bases outside the gene matches: 4. Germline loops: CDR1 MNHNS, CDR2 SASEGT. The CDR3 is 15 amino acids. In DNA, the CDR3 is TGTGCCAGCAGTGAAGTTCCGGGACAGGGAAACATTCAGTACTTC. It encodes CASSEVPGQGNIQYF.

This rearrangement joins TRBV6-1 to TRBJ2-1, with D unresolved. The CDR3 is 14 residues long. The V end lost 6 bases, the J end lost 0 bases, and 9 bases lay between the germline ends. Germline V gives CDR1 MNHNS, CDR2 SASEGT. The CDR3 spells CASRSRSSYNEQFF. The CDR3 nucleotides read TGTGCCAGCAGGAGCAGGAGCTCCTACAATGAGCAGTTCTTC.

In this sample, this clonotype turned up once. The chain's CDR3 is CASRTNTGELFF. DNA of the CDR3: TGTGCCAGTAGAACGAACACCGGGGAGCTGTTTTTT. The V and J genes are TRBV19 and TRBJ2-2; D is unresolved. V gave up 6 bases and J gave up 0 bases, with 2 bases separating them. CDR3 length: 12 residues. Germline CDR1 is LNHDA and CDR2 is SQIVND (reference sequence).

This chain connects TRBV12-3 or TRBV12-4 to TRBJ2-7, with D perhaps given as TRBD1 or TRBD2 (5 bases each). V lost 4 bases and J lost 6, with 16 bases in between. The CDR3 consists of 14 residues. The DNA of the CDR3 is TGTGCCAGCAGTTCGCCAGGTTCGGGGCCCGAGCAGTACTTC. It translates to CASSSPGSGPEQYF.

The chain uses TRBV23-1 and TRBJ2-7; D might be TRBD1 (6 bases). TRBV23-1 is an open reading frame whose function is uncertain. The CDR3 spans 17 residues. Between the trimmed V and J ends, which lost 0 bases and 3 bases, there was a span of 18 bases. As DNA, the CDR3 is TGCGCCAGCAGTCAATCGATTGACAGGCCCCTCGACTACGAGCAGTACTTC. This translates into CASSQSIDRPLDYEQYF.

The rearrangement uses TRBV7-3 and TRBJ2-3, with 10 nucleotides matching TRBD2. The V segment lost 5 bases and the J segment 3 bases; nucleotides outside the gene matches: 5. CDR1 and CDR2 (germline): SGHTA, FQGTGA. The CDR3 runs to 15 residues. CDR3 protein: CASSPAGGITDTQYF. The CDR3 DNA follows: TGTGCCAGCAGCCCAGCGGGGGGGATTACAGATACGCAGTATTTT.

The rearrangement links TRBV4-2 to TRBJ1-5; D might be TRBD1 (5 bases). The CDR3 contains 15 residues. Looked up from germline, CDR1 is LGHNA and CDR2 is YNFKEQ. The V gene lost 1 base and the J gene lost 0 bases, with 7 bases spanning the gap. The CDR3 nucleotides read TGTGCCAGCAGCCAAGGGACAAATAGCAATCAGCCCCAGCATTTT. It encodes CASSQGTNSNQPQHF.